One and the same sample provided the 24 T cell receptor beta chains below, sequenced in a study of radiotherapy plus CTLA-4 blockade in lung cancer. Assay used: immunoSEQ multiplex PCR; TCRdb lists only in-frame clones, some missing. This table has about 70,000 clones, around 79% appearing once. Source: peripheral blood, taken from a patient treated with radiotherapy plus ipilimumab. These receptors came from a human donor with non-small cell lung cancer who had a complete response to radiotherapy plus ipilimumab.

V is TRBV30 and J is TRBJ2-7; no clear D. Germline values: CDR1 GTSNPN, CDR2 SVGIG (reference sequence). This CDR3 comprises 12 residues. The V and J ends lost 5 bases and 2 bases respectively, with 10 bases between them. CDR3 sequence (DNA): TGTGCCTGGTCCCTGGTAACCTACGAGCAGTACTTC. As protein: CAWSLVTYEQYF.

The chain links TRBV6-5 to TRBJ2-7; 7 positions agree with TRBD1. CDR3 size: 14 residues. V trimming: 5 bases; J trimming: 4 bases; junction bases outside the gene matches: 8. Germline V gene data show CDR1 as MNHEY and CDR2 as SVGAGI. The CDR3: CASSDRTGSYEQYV. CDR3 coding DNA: TGTGCCAGCAGTGATCGGACAGGATCATACGAGCAGTACGTC.

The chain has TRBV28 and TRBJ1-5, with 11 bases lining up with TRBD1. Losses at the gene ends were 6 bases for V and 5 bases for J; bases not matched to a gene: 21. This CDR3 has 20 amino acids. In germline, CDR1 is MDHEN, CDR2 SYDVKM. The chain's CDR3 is CASRVRKGQGDSLKDQPQHF. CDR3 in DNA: TGTGCCAGCAGGGTAAGAAAGGGACAGGGGGATTCGTTAAAGGATCAGCCCCAGCATTTT.

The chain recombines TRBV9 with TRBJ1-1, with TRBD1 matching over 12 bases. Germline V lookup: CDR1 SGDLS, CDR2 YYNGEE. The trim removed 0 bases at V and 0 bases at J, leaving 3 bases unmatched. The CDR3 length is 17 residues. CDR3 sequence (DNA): TGTGCCAGCAGCGTAGTGGGACAGGGGGCGATGAACACTGAAGCTTTCTTT. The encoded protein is CASSVVGQGAMNTEAFF.

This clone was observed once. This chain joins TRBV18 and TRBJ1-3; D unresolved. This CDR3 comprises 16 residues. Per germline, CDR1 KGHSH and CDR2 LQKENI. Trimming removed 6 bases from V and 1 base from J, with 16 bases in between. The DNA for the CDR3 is TGTGCCAGCTCTTTAATGGAGGGAAAATCTGGAAACACCATATATTTT. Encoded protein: CASSLMEGKSGNTIYF.

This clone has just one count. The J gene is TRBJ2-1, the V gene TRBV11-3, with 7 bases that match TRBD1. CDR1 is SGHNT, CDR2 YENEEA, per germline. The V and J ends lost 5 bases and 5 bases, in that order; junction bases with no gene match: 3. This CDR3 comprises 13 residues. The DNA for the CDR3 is TGTGCCAGCAGCCCGGGACAGCACAATGAGCAGTTCTTC. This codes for CASSPGQHNEQFF.

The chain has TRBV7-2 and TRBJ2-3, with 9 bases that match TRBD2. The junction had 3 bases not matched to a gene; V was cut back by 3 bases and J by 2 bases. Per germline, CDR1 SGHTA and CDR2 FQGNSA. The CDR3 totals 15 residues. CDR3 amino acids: CASSFWTSDTDTQYF. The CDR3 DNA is TGTGCCAGCAGCTTTTGGACTAGCGACACAGATACGCAGTATTTT.

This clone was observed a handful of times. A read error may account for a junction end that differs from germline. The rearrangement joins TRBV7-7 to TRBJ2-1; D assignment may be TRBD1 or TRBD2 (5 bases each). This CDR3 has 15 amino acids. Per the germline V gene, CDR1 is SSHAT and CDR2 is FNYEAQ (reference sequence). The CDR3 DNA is TGTGCTAGCAGCTTGTCGCGTGGGACGGGGAATGAGCAGTTCTTC. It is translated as CASSLSRGTGNEQFF.

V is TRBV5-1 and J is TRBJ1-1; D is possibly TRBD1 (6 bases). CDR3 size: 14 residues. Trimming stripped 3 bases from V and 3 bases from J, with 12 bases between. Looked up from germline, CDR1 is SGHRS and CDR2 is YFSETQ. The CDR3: CASSSGGGYTEAFF. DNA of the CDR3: TGCGCCAGCAGCTCTGGAGGGGGATACACTGAAGCTTTCTTT.

The CDR3 is CAWSEGGVPNEQFF. DNA for the CDR3: TGTGCCTGGAGTGAGGGGGGGGTCCCCAATGAGCAGTTCTTC. The V gene is TRBV30, the J gene TRBJ2-1; D perhaps matches TRBD2 (7 bases). The CDR3 spans 14 residues. V was clipped by 1 base and J by 6 bases, with 13 bases between them. CDR1 and CDR2 from the germline V gene are GTSNPN and SVGIG (reference sequence).

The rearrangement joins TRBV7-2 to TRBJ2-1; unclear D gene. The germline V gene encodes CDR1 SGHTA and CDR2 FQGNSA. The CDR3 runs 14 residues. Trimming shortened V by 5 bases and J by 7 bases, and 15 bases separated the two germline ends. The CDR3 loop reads CASSPRQTWNEQFF. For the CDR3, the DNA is TGTGCCAGCAGCCCTCGGCAGACGTGGAATGAGCAGTTCTTC.

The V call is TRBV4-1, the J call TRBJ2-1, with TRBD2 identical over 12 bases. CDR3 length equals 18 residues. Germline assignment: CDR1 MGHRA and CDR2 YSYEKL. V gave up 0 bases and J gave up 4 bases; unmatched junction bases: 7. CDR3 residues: CASSQEASGRAGYNEQFF. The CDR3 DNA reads TGCGCCAGCAGCCAAGAGGCTAGCGGGAGGGCCGGGTACAATGAGCAGTTCTTC.

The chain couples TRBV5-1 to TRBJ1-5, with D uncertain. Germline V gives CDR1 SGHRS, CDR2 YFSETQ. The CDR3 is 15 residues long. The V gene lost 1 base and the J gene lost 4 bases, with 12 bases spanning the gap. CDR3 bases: TGCGCCAGCAGCTTGCAAGGCAGTGAGAATCAGCCCCAGCATTTT. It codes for CASSLQGSENQPQHF.

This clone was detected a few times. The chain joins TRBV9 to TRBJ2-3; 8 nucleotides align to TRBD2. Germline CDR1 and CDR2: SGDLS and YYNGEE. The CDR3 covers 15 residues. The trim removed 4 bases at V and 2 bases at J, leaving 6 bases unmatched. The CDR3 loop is CASSQLAALTDTQYF. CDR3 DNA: TGTGCCAGCAGCCAACTAGCGGCCCTCACAGATACGCAGTATTTT.

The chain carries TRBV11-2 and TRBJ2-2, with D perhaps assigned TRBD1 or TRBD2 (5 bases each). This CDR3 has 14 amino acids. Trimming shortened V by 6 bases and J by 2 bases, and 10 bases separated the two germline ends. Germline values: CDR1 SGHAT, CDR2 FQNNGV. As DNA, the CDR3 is TGTGCCAGCAGGCCGGGACCCAACACCGGGGAGCTGTTTTTT. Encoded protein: CASRPGPNTGELFF.

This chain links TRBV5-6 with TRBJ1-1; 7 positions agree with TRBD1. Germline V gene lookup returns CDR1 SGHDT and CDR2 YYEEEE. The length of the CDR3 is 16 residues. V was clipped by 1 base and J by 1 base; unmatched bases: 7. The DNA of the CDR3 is TGTGCCAGCAGCTTGCGCTCGGGACAGCAGAACACTGAAGCTTTCTTT. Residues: CASSLRSGQQNTEAFF.

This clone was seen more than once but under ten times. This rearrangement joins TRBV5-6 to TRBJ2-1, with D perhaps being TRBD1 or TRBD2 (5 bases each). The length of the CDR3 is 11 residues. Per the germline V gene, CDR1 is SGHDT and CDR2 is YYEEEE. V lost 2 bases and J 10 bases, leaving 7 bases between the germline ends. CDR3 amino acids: CASSLEGEQFF. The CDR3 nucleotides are TGTGCCAGCAGCTTAGAGGGGGAGCAGTTCTTC.

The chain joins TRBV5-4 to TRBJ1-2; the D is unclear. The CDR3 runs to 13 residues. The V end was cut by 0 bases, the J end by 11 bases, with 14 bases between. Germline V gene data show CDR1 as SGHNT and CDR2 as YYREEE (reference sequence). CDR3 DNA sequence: TGTGCCAGCAGCTTGGATGGCAGAAGAGGATACACCTTC. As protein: CASSLDGRRGYTF.

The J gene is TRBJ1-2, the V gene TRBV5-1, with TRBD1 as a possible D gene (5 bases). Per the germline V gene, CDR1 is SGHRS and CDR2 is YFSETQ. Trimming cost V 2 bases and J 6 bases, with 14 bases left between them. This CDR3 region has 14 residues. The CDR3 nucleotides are TGCGCCAGCAGCTTCAGTTCCAGGGACGATGGCTACACCTTC. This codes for CASSFSSRDDGYTF.

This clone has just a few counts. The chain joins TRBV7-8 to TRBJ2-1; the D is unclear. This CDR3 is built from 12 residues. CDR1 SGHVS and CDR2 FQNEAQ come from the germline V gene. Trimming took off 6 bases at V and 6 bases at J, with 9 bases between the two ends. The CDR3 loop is CASRSGVNEQFF. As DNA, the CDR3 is TGTGCCAGCAGATCAGGAGTCAATGAGCAGTTCTTC.

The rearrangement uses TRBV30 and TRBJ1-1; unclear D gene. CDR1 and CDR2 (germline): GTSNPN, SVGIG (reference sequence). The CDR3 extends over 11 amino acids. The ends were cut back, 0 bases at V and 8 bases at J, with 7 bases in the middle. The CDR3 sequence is CAWSVLGEAFF. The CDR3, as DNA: TGTGCCTGGAGTGTACTAGGGGAAGCTTTCTTT.

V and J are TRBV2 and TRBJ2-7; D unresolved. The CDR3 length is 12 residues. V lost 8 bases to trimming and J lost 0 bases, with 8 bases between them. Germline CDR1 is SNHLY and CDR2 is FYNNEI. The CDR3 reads CASWKVSYEQYF. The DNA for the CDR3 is TGTGCCAGCTGGAAGGTCTCCTACGAGCAGTACTTC.

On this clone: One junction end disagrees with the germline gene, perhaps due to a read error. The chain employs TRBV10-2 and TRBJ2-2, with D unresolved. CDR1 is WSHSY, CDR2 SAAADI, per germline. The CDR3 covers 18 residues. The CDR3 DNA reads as TGCGCCAGCCGTGACGGAAAACTTCGAAGGGTCCGGACCGGGGAGCTGTTTTTT. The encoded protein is CASRDGKLRRVRTGELFF.

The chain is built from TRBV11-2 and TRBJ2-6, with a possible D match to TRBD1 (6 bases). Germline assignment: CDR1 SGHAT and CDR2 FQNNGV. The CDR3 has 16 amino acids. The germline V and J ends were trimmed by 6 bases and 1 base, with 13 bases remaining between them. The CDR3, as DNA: TGTGCCAGCAGGAGACAGGTACAATCTGGGGCCAACGTCCTGACTTTC. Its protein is CASRRQVQSGANVLTF.